These 30 T cell receptor beta chains share one sample of origin, sequenced in a study of CD8 T cells in ankylosing spondylitis. MiXCR, applied by TCRdb to the 5' RACE reads, yields one record per CDR3 protein. The sample includes about 39,000 distinct CDR3 sequences, 9% to 12% of them seen just once. What was sequenced was blood, either unsorted or a sorted T cell fraction (not recorded which). The receptor source for this set is a male donor with ankylosing spondylitis or in good health (not recorded which).

Many counts were recorded for this clonotype. This chain joins TRBV24-1 and TRBJ1-1; no clear D gene. The CDR3 length is 12 residues. CDR1 and CDR2 from the germline V gene are KGHDR and SFDVKD. Trimming pared 6 bases from V and 1 base from J, leaving 5 bases between. The CDR3 region has the DNA TGTGCCACCAGTCCAGGGAACACTGAAGCTTTCTTT. It is translated as CATSPGNTEAFF.

The chain links TRBV9 to TRBJ1-4; 9 nucleotides line up with TRBD1. The germline CDR1 and CDR2 sequences are SGDLS and YYNGEE. The junction had 5 bases not matched to a gene; V was cut back by 4 bases and J by 4 bases. This CDR3 has 15 amino acids. For the CDR3, the DNA is TGTGCCAGCAGCCTGGGGACAGGGTTTAATGAAAAACTGTTTTTT. This gives the protein CASSLGTGFNEKLFF.

This clonotype has at least ten counts. J is TRBJ2-2 and V is TRBV12-3 or TRBV12-4; 7 positions agree with TRBD1. With 3 bases clipped from V and 6 bases from J, the junction kept 4 bases outside the gene matches. There are 14 residues in the CDR3. Here the CDR3 DNA reads TGTGCCAGCAGTTTGGACAGGCGACCCGGGGAGCTGTTTTTT. Translated: CASSLDRRPGELFF.

The table lists this clonotype with many counts. The chain links TRBV12-3 or TRBV12-4 to TRBJ2-4; 8 bases are a match to TRBD2. V gave up 6 bases and J gave up 5 bases; unmatched junction bases: 9. CDR3 length: 15 amino acids. CDR3 residues: CASSPSGRGQNIQYF. CDR3 nucleotide sequence: TGTGCCAGCAGCCCAAGCGGGAGAGGACAAAACATTCAGTACTTC.

The V and J genes are TRBV28 and TRBJ2-2; D gene ambiguous. CDR1 and CDR2 (germline): MDHEN, SYDVKM. CDR3 size: 19 residues. V was pared by 5 bases and J by 3 bases, with 25 bases between. CDR3 in DNA: TGTGCCAGCAGTACCCCGGGCCCAAGACGATATTTAGACACCGGGGAGCTGTTTTTT. Translating it yields CASSTPGPRRYLDTGELFF.

This clonotype was found many times. The chain is built from TRBV7-9 and TRBJ2-3; weak D call: TRBD2 (5 bases). The CDR3 runs to 14 residues. V was trimmed by 5 bases and J by 4 bases, leaving 13 bases between them. From germline, CDR1 is SEHNR and CDR2 FQNEAQ (reference sequence). The CDR3 protein is CASSAWAGPDTQYF. The CDR3, as DNA: TGTGCCAGCAGCGCTTGGGCGGGCCCAGATACGCAGTATTTT.

This clonotype was observed at least ten times. The gene calls are TRBV29-1 and TRBJ2-2, with TRBD2 as a possible D gene (6 bases). V lost 1 base and J 6 bases, leaving 12 bases between the germline ends. This CDR3 is 14 amino acids long. Germline V gives CDR1 SQVTM, CDR2 ANQGSEA. CDR3 in amino acids: CSVEGGGGAGELFF. DNA for the CDR3: TGCAGCGTTGAAGGGGGAGGCGGGGCCGGGGAGCTGTTTTTT.

This clonotype has at least ten counts. One end of the junction varies from germline; a read error may be responsible. The chain employs TRBV7-7 and TRBJ2-5; D is unclear. CDR3 size: 13 residues. The V gene's germline CDR1 is SSHAT and CDR2 FNYEAQ (reference sequence). The DNA of the CDR3 is TGTGCTAGCAGCTTGATTGCTCAAGAGACCCAGTACTTC. It yields the protein CASSLIAQETQYF.

There are many counts of this clonotype. The chain recombines TRBV5-7 with TRBJ2-1; D is unresolved. TRBV5-7 is filed as an ORF, its function uncertain. CDR3 size: 12 residues. V lost 4 bases to trimming and J lost 7 bases, with 9 bases between them. The CDR3 bases are TGTGCCAGCAGCCTGGACCCGAATGAGCAGTTCTTC. It is translated as CASSLDPNEQFF.

As concerns this clonotype: Mismatch with germline at one junction end may stem from a read error. The gene calls are TRBV7-9 and TRBJ2-1, with 7 positions matching TRBD2. CDR3 length equals 15 residues. The germline gives CDR1 SEHNR, CDR2 FQNEAQ (reference sequence). CDR3 residues: CASSLAAGSRGEQFF. CDR3 sequence (DNA): TGTGCCAGCAGCCTAGCGGCAGGTTCGAGAGGGGAGCAGTTCTTC.

This clonotype was seen repeatedly, ten times or more. The V call is TRBV4-3, the J call TRBJ1-1; D is possibly TRBD1 (6 bases). The ends were cut back, 0 bases at V and 1 base at J, with 9 bases in the middle. The CDR3 covers 15 residues. Germline values: CDR1 LGHNA, CDR2 YSLEER. For the CDR3, the DNA is TGCGCCAGCAGCCAAGATCTCAGGGGGAACACTGAAGCTTTCTTT. It is translated as CASSQDLRGNTEAFF.

This clonotype was seen repeatedly, ten times or more. This chain links TRBV29-1 with TRBJ2-1; a possible D gene is TRBD1 (6 bases). Germline CDR1 and CDR2: SQVTM and ANQGSEA. V was trimmed by 4 bases and J by 0 bases, leaving 28 bases between them. The CDR3 totals 20 residues. The CDR3 protein is CSVGDLDRSPDVDSYNEQFF. DNA of the CDR3: TGCAGCGTTGGAGACCTGGACAGATCCCCTGATGTAGACTCCTACAATGAGCAGTTCTTC.

This chain uses TRBV25-1 with TRBJ2-1; TRBD1 matches at 7 bases. The germline gives CDR1 MGHDK, CDR2 SYGVNS. V shed 5 bases, J shed 6 bases, and the junction held 10 bases outside the gene matches. CDR3 length: 15 amino acids. This CDR3 reads CASSYLSQGINEQFF. CDR3 in DNA: TGTGCCAGCAGTTATCTTTCACAGGGGATCAATGAGCAGTTCTTC. Supplemented by reference TRBV25-1 and TRBJ2-1, the full variable domain reads EADIYQTPRYLVIGTGKKITLECSQTMGHDKMYWYQQDPGMELHLIHYSYGVNSTEKGDLSSESTVSRIRTEHFPLTLESARPSHTSQYLCASSYLSQGINEQFFGPGTRLTVL.

In its sample, this clonotype was seen many times. V gene TRBV7-8 combines with J gene TRBJ2-1, with TRBD2 matching over 12 bases. The V gene end was trimmed by 5 bases and the J gene end by 4 bases; junction bases not matched to a gene: 3. Germline values: CDR1 SGHVS, CDR2 FQNEAQ. The CDR3 runs to 15 residues. CDR3 nucleotide sequence: TGTGCCAGCAGCCCTAGCGGGAGGGCGTACAATGAGCAGTTCTTC. Amino acid sequence: CASSPSGRAYNEQFF.

There are many counts of this clonotype. V gene TRBV18 combines with J gene TRBJ2-7; 9 bases are a match to TRBD1. Per the germline V gene, CDR1 is KGHSH and CDR2 is LQKENI. Unmatched junction bases numbered 5, after V lost 5 bases and J lost 0 bases. This CDR3 contains 15 residues. DNA for the CDR3: TGTGCCAGCTCAAAACCGGGACAGGGCTCCTACGAGCAGTACTTC. Translating it yields CASSKPGQGSYEQYF.

This clonotype was picked up many times. The rearrangement joins TRBV11-2 to TRBJ1-1, with TRBD1 as a possible D gene (5 bases). This CDR3 is built from 14 residues. Trimming took 3 bases from V and 2 from J, leaving 10 bases between them. Per the germline V gene, CDR1 is SGHAT and CDR2 is FQNNGV. The CDR3 spells CASSFSGSNTEAFF. In DNA form, the CDR3 reads TGTGCCAGCAGCTTCTCAGGGTCCAACACTGAAGCTTTCTTT.

This clonotype was found many times. The chain joins TRBV2 to TRBJ2-1; the match to TRBD2 covers 7 bases. V dropped 6 bases and J dropped 6; count of bases not matched to a gene: 5. Germline V lookup: CDR1 SNHLY, CDR2 FYNNEI. The CDR3 consists of 13 residues. The CDR3 is CASSWTRGNEQFF. The DNA for the CDR3 is TGTGCCAGCAGCTGGACTAGGGGCAATGAGCAGTTCTTC.

J is TRBJ2-5 and V is TRBV27, with D perhaps given as TRBD1 or TRBD2 (6 bases each). The V end lost 10 bases, the J end lost 5 bases, and 17 bases lay between the germline ends. CDR1 is MNHEY and CDR2 is SMNVEV in the germline V gene (reference sequence). The CDR3 contains 13 residues. In DNA, the CDR3 is TGTGCCACAGGGGCTGGGGGGTGGGAGACCCAGTACTTC. Protein: CATGAGGWETQYF.

This chain joins TRBV28 and TRBJ2-7, with D perhaps matching TRBD2 (6 bases). Germline CDR1 is MDHEN and CDR2 is SYDVKM. Trimming took off 6 bases at V and 3 bases at J, with 9 bases between the two ends. CDR3 length: 12 residues. As DNA, the CDR3 is TGTGCCAGCAGGGGGGGTCTCTACGAGCAGTACTTC. It yields the protein CASRGGLYEQYF.

This clonotype was counted ten times or more. V usage is TRBV20-1 and J usage is TRBJ2-5, with unresolved D. The ends were cut back, 4 bases at V and 7 bases at J, with 16 bases in the middle. Germline V CDR1 and CDR2: DFQATT, SNEGSKA (reference sequence). The CDR3 loop spans 13 amino acids. The CDR3 DNA reads TGCAGTGCTACGGTTATTCAGAAGTTGACCCAGTACTTC. As protein: CSATVIQKLTQYF.

This clonotype was counted at least ten times. The rearrangement uses TRBV28 and TRBJ2-7; 11 bases align to TRBD2. After removal of 6 bases from V and 1 base from J, the junction contained 5 bases not matched to a gene. The CDR3 runs to 15 residues. CDR1 is MDHEN, CDR2 SYDVKM, per germline. The CDR3 is CASRQGLAASYEQYF. The CDR3 DNA is TGTGCCAGCAGACAGGGACTAGCGGCTTCCTACGAGCAGTACTTC.

This clonotype was detected many times. The rearrangement uses TRBV11-1 and TRBJ1-1; 9 bases align to TRBD1. The germline gives CDR1 SGHAT, CDR2 FQDESV (reference sequence). The CDR3 is 15 residues long. Trimming removed 4 bases from V and 7 bases from J; junction bases left unmatched: 10. This CDR3 is CASSSGMDRGVEAFF. CDR3 nucleotide sequence: TGTGCCAGCAGCTCCGGCATGGACAGGGGCGTTGAAGCTTTCTTT.

This clonotype was counted at least ten times. The DNA for the CDR3 is TGTGCCAGCAGCTTACGCAAAGGGACTAGCGGGAGGAGCACAGATACGCAGTATTTT. Amino acids: CASSLRKGTSGRSTDTQYF. This chain joins TRBV11-1 and TRBJ2-3; the match to TRBD2 covers 15 bases. The germline V gene has CDR1 SGHAT and CDR2 FQDESV (reference sequence). V lost 2 bases and J lost 0; bases outside the gene matches: 6. CDR3 length: 19 residues. Supplemented by reference TRBV11-1 and TRBJ2-3, the full variable domain reads EAEVAQSPRYKITEKSQAVAFWCDPISGHATLYWYRQILGQGPELLVQFQDESVVDDSQLPKDRFSAERLKGVDSTLKIQPAELGDSAMYLCASSLRKGTSGRSTDTQYFGPGTRLTVL.

This clonotype was picked up many times. The J gene is TRBJ2-7, the V gene TRBV20-1, with D perhaps TRBD1 (7 bases). With 6 bases removed from V and 4 bases from J, the gap between germline ends came to 19 bases. The CDR3 runs to 14 residues. Germline assignment: CDR1 DFQATT and CDR2 SNEGSKA (reference sequence). The CDR3 sequence is CSAKDSRGVYEQYF. The CDR3 DNA reads as TGCAGTGCAAAGGACTCCAGGGGGGTATACGAGCAGTACTTC.

This clonotype was detected many times. CDR3 residues: CASSEGTSGSNEQFF. Here the CDR3 DNA reads TGTGCCAGCAGTGAGGGGACTAGCGGGAGCAATGAGCAGTTCTTC. The chain links TRBV6-1 to TRBJ2-1; 14 nucleotides align to TRBD2. The V gene end was trimmed by 3 bases and the J gene end by 6 bases; junction bases not matched to a gene: 1. CDR1 and CDR2 from the germline V gene are MNHNS and SASEGT. The CDR3 loop spans 15 amino acids.

This clonotype was picked up a small number of times. This sequence joins TRBV3-1 and TRBJ2-1; 10 bases are shared with TRBD2. CDR3 length equals 18 residues. Losses at the gene ends were 3 bases for V and 4 bases for J; bases not matched to a gene: 12. Looked up from germline, CDR1 is LGHDT and CDR2 is YNNKEL (reference sequence). The CDR3 DNA reads as TGTGCCAGCAGCCAGAGGCTAGCGGGAGCCCCCTGGTACAATGAGCAGTTCTTC. Translated: CASSQRLAGAPWYNEQFF.

This clonotype occurred many times. This chain connects TRBV19 to TRBJ1-2, with unresolved D. The germline CDR1 and CDR2 sequences are LNHDA and SQIVND (reference sequence). The CDR3 sequence is 13 residues long. The V gene lost 5 bases and the J gene lost 5 bases, with 12 bases spanning the gap. In DNA form, the CDR3 reads TGTGCCAGTAGTCAAACCCCCTGGTATGGCTACACCTTC. Its protein is CASSQTPWYGYTF.

In its sample, this clonotype was seen many times. The chain joins TRBV27 to TRBJ2-1, with 14 bases identical to TRBD2. Trimming removed 8 bases from V and 1 base from J; junction bases left unmatched: 16. The CDR3 has 20 residues. Looked up from germline, CDR1 is MNHEY and CDR2 is SMNVEV (reference sequence). DNA of the CDR3: TGTGCCAGCGGGAGTACCGGGACTAGCGGGAGAGCACAATCCTACAATGAGCAGTTCTTC. Its protein product is CASGSTGTSGRAQSYNEQFF.

Ten or more counts support this clonotype. The V gene is TRBV20-1, the J gene TRBJ2-1; TRBD2 aligns across 7 bases. Germline CDR1 and CDR2: DFQATT and SNEGSKA (reference sequence). The CDR3 loop spans 11 amino acids. CDR3 amino acids: CSQLANNEQFF. The CDR3 nucleotides are TGCAGCCAACTAGCGAACAATGAGCAGTTCTTC.

The V call is TRBV20-1, the J call TRBJ2-5; 8 nucleotides agree with TRBD1. The CDR3 extends over 15 amino acids. Germline CDR1 and CDR2: DFQATT and SNEGSKA (reference sequence). With 3 bases clipped from V and 5 bases from J, the junction kept 11 bases outside the gene matches. The CDR3 is CSASREQGARETQYF. The CDR3 DNA reads TGCAGTGCTAGCAGGGAGCAGGGGGCGCGGGAGACCCAGTACTTC.